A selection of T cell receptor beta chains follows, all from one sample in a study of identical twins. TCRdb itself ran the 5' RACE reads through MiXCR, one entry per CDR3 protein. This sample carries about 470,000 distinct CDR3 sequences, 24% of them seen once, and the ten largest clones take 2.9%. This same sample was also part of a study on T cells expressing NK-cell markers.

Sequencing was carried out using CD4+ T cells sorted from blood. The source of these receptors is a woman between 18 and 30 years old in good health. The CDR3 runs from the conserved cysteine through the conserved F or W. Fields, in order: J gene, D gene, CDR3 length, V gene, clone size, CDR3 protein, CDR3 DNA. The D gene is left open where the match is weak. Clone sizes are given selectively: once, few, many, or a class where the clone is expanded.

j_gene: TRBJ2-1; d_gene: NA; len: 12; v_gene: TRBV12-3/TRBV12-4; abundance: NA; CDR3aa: CASSFWGPEQFF; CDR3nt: TGTGCCAGCAGTTTTTGGGGTCCGGAGCAGTTCTTC
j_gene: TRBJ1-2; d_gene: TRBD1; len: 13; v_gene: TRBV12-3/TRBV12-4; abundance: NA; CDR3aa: CASGDRANYGYTF; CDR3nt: TGTGCCAGCGGGGACAGGGCTAACTATGGCTACACCTTC
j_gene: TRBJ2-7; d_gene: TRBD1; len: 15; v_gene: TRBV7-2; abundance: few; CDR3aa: CASSPRRTGIYEQYF; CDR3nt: TGTGCCAGCAGCCCTAGGAGGACAGGGATTTACGAGCAGTACTTC
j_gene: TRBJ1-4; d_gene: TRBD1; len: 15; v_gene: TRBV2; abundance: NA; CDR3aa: CASSVRGPTNEKLFF; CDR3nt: TGTGCCAGCAGCGTCAGGGGGCCAACTAATGAAAAACTGTTTTTT
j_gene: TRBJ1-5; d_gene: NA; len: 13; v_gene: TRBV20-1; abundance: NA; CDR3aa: CSARSRQNQPQHF; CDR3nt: TGCAGTGCTAGATCTCGGCAAAATCAGCCCCAGCATTTT
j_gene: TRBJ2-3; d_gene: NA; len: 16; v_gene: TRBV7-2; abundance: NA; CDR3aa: CASSSGGNSSTDTQYF; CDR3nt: TGTGCCAGCAGCTCCGGGGGAAACTCTAGCACAGATACGCAGTATTTT
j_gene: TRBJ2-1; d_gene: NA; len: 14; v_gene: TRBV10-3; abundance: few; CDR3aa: CAISVRVYENEQFF; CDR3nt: TGTGCCATCAGTGTCAGGGTCTATGAGAATGAGCAGTTCTTC
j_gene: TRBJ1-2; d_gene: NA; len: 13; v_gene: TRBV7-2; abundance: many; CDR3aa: CASSPPGGYGYTF; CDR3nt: TGTGCCAGCAGCCCCCCGGGTGGCTATGGCTACACCTTC
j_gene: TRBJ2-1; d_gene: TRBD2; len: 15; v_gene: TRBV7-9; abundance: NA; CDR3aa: CASSRRSWTRGKQFF; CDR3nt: TGTGCCAGCAGCCGTAGGTCCTGGACTAGAGGGAAGCAGTTCTTC
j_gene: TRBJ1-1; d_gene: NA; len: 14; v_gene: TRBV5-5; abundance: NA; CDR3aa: CASSLVGGHTEAFF; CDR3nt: TGTGCCAGCAGCTTGGTTGGGGGGCACACTGAAGCTTTCTTT
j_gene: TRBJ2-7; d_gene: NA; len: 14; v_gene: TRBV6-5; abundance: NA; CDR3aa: CASSYSPDSYEQYF; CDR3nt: TGTGCCAGCAGTTACTCACCGGATTCCTACGAGCAGTACTTC